This T cell receptor (beta chain) is from a study of cytomegalovirus exposure and HLA in healthy donors. The germline CDR1 and CDR2 sequences are SGHNT and YENEEA. V trimming: 5 bases; J trimming: 3 bases; junction bases outside the gene matches: 6. This CDR3 has 15 residues. A single count supports this clone. TCRdb's copy holds only in-frame clones and misses some; the assay was immunoSEQ multiplex PCR. This table holds 76,000 or so clones, roughly 95% found once. Sample: PBMCs. This sequence was found in a woman younger than 35 in good health and CMV-seropositive. The chain uses TRBV11-3 and TRBJ2-2; 7 bases line up with TRBD2. This CDR3 reads CASSPGTTYTGELFF. CDR3 bases: TGTGCCAGCAGCCCCGGGACTACCTACACCGGGGAGCTGTTTTTT. The whole variable domain, remainder taken from reference TRBV11-3 and TRBJ2-2, is EAGVVQSPRYKIIEKKQPVAFWCNPISGHNTLYWYLQNLGQGPELLIRYENEEAVDDSQLPKDRFSAERLKGVDSTLKIQPAELGDSAVYLCASSPGTTYTGELFFGEGSRLTVL.